The clone carrying this TCR beta chain has only one observation. No antigen is known for it. The data belong to a study of radiation and T cells in renal cell carcinoma. Overall study: Nephrectomy followed 15 Gy stereotactic body radiation by 4 weeks.

V shed 4 bases and J shed 5 bases, with 16 bases lying between them. The length of the CDR3 is 14 residues. Germline CDR1 SGHNT, CDR2 YYREEE (reference sequence). Study-level results: Top tumor clonotypes rose in blood 2 weeks post-radiation, then contracted. Pretreatment tumor biopsies were lacking, so baseline clonotypes are unknown.

Time point defined: blood 2 weeks post-SBRT. The treatment: 15 Gy SBRT to primary tumor, nephrectomy 4 weeks later. Clear cell pathology was present in this patient's renal cell carcinoma. TCRdb keeps only in-frame clones here, not all; method: immunoSEQ multiplex PCR. This table has about 130,000 clones, roughly four fifths appearing once. The sequenced sample was blood, obtained from a patient whose treatment included radiotherapy and nephrectomy. The receptor was isolated from a woman in her sixties or seventies with renal cell carcinoma. This chain uses TRBV5-4 with TRBJ2-7; the D gene is possibly TRBD2 (7 bases). CDR3 nucleotide sequence: TGTGCCAGCAGCGGGGGGGGCAGGATCGACGAGCAGTACTTC. Translation: CASSGGGRIDEQYF.